Sequencing of this T cell receptor (beta chain) was carried out in a study of blood T cell repertoires in COVID-19. Turning to the study itself: The origin of the acute and convalescent COVID-19 samples was the United States, Italy and Spain. Nucleic acid was either cDNA or gDNA, and it came from T cells, B-cell-depleted T cells, or PBMCs.

Germline trimming cut 5 bases from V and 8 bases from J; bases unmatched to any gene: 7. The V gene's germline CDR1 is MGHDK and CDR2 SYGVNS. The CDR3 has 13 amino acids. How the authors handled the data: Amplified reference gene primers provided the basis for estimating nucleated cell counts. Assay used: immunoSEQ multiplex PCR; TCRdb lists only in-frame clones, some missing. The V and J calls and clone size come from that table; D and trimming were worked out from the DNA. The sample includes about 130,000 clones, about 85% of them seen just once. This receptor was identified in a man aged 35-49 years with active or convalescent COVID-19. The genes are TRBV25-1 and TRBJ1-2; 8 nucleotides align to TRBD1. Specimen: peripheral blood. The CDR3 loop reads CASSSDRARGYTF. The CDR3, as DNA: TGTGCCAGCAGTTCGGACAGGGCTCGCGGCTACACCTTC.